The T cell receptor beta chain under discussion was sequenced for a study of blood T cell repertoires in COVID-19. Turning to the study itself: Spain, Italy and the United States supplied samples that represented acute and convalescent COVID-19. T cells, B-cell-depleted T cells, or PBMCs provided the cDNA or gDNA that served as material.

Germline assignment: CDR1 SGHRS and CDR2 YFSETQ. V lost 0 bases and J lost 4, with 13 bases in between. CDR3 length: 15 amino acids. Per the study methods: Reference gene primers were amplified, and this amplification served to estimate nucleated cell counts. Measured with immunoSEQ multiplex PCR; TCRdb has only the in-frame clones, and not every one. V and J calls plus clone size are reproduced from that table; the DNA served to infer D and trimming. Seen here are 100,000 to 150,000 clones, under 85% observed once, and the top ten hold about 9.9%. This receptor was identified in a man aged 40-50 years with active or convalescent COVID-19. Source material: peripheral blood. The chain employs TRBV5-1 and TRBJ1-1; possible D gene TRBD1, 5 bases. The CDR3 coding sequence is TGCGCCAGCAGCTTGGCGGAGGGACTTTTCACTGAAGCTTTCTTT. Translation gives CASSLAEGLFTEAFF.